This TCR beta chain was retrieved from a study of response to subunit inactivated influenza vaccine. General observations from the study: Each seasonal flu vaccination may recruit only limited new T cells, authors suggested.

Germline loops: CDR1 MNHNS, CDR2 SASEGT. The CDR3 runs 15 residues. Trimming cost V 9 bases and J 7 bases; bases outside gene matches: 17. TCRdb re-called the RT-PCR reads with MiXCR, one entry per CDR3 protein. The sample carries 550,000 to 600,000 distinct CDR3 sequences, 12% recorded once. Of note for this clonotype: Its antigen is not known.

Here the sequenced sample was PBMCs from blood, taken on the day of vaccination. This chain links TRBV6-1 with TRBJ2-7; 8 bases agree with TRBD1. The TCR was taken from a man aged 50 or older who received an inactivated influenza vaccine. CDR3 sequence: CASSRDRRSTWEQYF. In DNA, the CDR3 is TGTGCCAGTTCCCGGGACAGGAGATCCACGTGGGAGCAGTACTTC.